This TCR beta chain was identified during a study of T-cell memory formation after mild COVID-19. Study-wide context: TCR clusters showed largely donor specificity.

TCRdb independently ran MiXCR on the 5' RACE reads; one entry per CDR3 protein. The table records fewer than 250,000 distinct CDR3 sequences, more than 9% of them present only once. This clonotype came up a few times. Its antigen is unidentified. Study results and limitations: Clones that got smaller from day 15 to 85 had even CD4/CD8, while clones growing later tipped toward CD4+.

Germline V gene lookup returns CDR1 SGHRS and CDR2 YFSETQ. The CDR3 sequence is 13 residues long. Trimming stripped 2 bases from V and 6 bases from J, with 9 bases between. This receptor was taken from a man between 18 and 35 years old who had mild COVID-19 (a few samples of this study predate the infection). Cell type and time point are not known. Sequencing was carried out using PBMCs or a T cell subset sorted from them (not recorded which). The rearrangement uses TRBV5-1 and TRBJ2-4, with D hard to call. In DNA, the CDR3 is TGCGCCAGCAGCTTCCGAAAGGGAAACATTCAGTACTTC. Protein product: CASSFRKGNIQYF.